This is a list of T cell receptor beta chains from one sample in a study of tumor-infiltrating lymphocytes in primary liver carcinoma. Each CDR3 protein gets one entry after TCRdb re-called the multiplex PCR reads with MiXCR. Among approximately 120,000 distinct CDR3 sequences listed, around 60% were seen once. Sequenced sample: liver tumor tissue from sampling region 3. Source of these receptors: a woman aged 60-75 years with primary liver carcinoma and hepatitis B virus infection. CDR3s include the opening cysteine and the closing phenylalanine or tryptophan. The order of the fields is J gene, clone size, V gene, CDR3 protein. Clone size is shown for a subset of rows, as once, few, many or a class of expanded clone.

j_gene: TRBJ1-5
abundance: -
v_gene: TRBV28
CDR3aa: CASSNLLSLAVNQSQHF

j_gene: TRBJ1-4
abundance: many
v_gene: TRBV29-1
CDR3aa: CSVGGRNSNEKLFF

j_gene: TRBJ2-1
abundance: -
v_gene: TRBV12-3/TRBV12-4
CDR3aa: CASSLGGTAYNERFF

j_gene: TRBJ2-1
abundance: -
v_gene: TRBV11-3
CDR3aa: CASSPQAGASYNEQIF

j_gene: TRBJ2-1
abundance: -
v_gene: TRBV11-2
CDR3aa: CASSLWTSGLENEQFF

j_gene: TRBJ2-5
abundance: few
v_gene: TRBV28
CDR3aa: CASSLWAGIMETQYF

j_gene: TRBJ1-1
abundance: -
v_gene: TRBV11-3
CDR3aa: CAGSSGGVNTEALF

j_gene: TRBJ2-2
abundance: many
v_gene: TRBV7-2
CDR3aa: CASSLEVHGELFF

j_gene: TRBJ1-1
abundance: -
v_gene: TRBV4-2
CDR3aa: CASSRTWDNTEAFF

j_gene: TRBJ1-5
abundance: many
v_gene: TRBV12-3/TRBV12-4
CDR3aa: CASSLATENQPQHF

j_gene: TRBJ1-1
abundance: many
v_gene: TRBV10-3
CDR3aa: CAIRQGTTEAFF

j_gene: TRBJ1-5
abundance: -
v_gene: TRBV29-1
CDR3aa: CSVEKQDANQPKHF

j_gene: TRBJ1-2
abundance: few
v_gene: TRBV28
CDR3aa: CAGTLLQGSGYGYTF

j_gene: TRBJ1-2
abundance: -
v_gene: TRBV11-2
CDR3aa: CASNFPGVRDYIF

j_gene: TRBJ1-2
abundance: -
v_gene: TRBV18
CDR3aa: CASSQGRDYGYTF

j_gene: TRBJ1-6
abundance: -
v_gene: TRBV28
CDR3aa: CASRDRAPLHF

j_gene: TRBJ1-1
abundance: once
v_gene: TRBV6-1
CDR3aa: CASSEVRGNTEALF

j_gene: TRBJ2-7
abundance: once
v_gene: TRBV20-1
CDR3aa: CSARVTILTCDQYF

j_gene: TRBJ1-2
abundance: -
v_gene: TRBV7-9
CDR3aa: CAGSSRGTDNYGYTF

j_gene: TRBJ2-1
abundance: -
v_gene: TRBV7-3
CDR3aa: CASSLPSGNNEQFF

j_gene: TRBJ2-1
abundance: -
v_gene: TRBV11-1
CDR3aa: CASNREGRTNVQFF

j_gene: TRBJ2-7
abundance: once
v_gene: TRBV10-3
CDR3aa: CAISGSDGDYVQYF

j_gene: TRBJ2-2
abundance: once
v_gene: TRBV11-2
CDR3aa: CTSSLARQPSANTGELFF

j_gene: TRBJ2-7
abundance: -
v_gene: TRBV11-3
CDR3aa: CANSPNPGAAYEQYF

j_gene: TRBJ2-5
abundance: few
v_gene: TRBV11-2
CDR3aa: CASSLDLLGLGGEETQYF

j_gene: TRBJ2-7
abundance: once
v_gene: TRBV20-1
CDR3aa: CSARRGLAGRYEQYF

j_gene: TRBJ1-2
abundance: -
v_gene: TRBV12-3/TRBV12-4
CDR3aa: CASSLTSGFLYGYNF

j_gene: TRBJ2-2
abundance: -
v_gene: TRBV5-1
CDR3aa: CAGGTGHGELFF

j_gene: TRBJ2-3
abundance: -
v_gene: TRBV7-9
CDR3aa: CVSSLGLGGTDTQYF

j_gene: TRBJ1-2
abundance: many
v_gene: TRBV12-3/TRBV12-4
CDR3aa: CASSTSYPGQGLYGYTF

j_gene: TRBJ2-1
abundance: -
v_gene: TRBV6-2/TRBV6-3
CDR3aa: CASSLTSLLYNELFF

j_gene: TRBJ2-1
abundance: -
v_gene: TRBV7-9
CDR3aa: CTSRRLTSGRPNEQFF

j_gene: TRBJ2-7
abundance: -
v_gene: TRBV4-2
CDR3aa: CASSQGPGSIYEQYF

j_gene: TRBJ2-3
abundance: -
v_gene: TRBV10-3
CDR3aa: CAISEPGLAGGPGADTQYF

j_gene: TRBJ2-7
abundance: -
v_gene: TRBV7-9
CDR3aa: CACSSQGFSYEQYF

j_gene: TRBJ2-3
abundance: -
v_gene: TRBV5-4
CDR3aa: CASSLSGRGGTDAQYF

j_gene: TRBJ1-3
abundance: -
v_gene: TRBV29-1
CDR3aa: CSATPGAASSGNAIYF

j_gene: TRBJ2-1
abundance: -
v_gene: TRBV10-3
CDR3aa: CAISERLARGNSYNEQFF

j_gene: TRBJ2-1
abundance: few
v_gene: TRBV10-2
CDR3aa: CASRDVRGWPNEQFF

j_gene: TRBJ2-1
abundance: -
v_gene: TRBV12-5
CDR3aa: CASAAPGEGTLYSEQFF

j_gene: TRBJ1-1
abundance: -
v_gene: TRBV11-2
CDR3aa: CTSGSLIRTGGVMNTEAFF

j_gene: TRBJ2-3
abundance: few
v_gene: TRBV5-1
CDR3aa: CASSPRGRIDTQYF

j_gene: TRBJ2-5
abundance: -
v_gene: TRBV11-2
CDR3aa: CTSSHGLGETQYF

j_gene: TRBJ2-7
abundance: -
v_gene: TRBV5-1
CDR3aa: CANSLLWDYYGQYF

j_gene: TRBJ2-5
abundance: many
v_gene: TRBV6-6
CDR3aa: CASKKGAVRETQYF

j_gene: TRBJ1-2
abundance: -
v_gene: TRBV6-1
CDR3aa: CASSRDFCGYTF

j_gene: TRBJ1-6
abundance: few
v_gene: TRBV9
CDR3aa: CASSLSSYNSPLHF

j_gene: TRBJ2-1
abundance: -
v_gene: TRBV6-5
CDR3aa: CASTPPTGGLDQFF

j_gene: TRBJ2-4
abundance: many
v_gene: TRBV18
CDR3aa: CASSPTGGNIQYF

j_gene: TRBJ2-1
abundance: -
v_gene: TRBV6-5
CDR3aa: CASSLQGQLNNEQFF